These 9 T cell receptor beta chains originate from one sample sequenced in a study of T-cell reconstitution after alpha-beta-depleted transplantation in children. This sample's TCRbeta library carried unique molecular identifier barcodes. TCRdb used MiXCR to reprocess the PCR reads, holding one entry per CDR3 protein. Among approximately 240,000 distinct CDR3 sequences listed, roughly 9% were seen once. The sequencing here drew on PBMCs from the stem cell graft donor, taken from the stem cell graft. The receptors here all came from a human donor who donated a stem cell graft to a child with acute lymphoblastic leukemia.

This clonotype has only a few counts. This chain links TRBV9 with TRBJ2-2, with D unresolved. This CDR3 is 16 amino acids long. Germline V gene data show CDR1 as SGDLS and CDR2 as YYNGEE. Trimming removed 0 bases at V and 0 bases at J, with 9 bases between. The CDR3 sequence is CASSVVGKPNTGELFF. DNA for the CDR3: TGTGCCAGCAGCGTAGTAGGGAAACCGAACACCGGGGAGCTGTTTTTT.

This clonotype was seen only a few times. The chain employs TRBV7-2 and TRBJ2-5, with D hard to call. This CDR3 spans 13 amino acids. CDR1 and CDR2 (germline): SGHTA, FQGNSA. With 7 bases removed from V and 4 bases from J, the gap between germline ends came to 13 bases. CDR3: CASKFSGGETQYF. CDR3 DNA: TGTGCCAGCAAGTTTTCGGGTGGAGAGACCCAGTACTTC. The whole variable domain, remainder taken from reference TRBV7-2 and TRBJ2-5, is GAGVSQSPSNKVTEKGKDVELRCDPISGHTALYWYRQSLGQGLEFLIYFQGNSAPDKSGLPSDRFSAERTGGSVSTLTIQRTQQEDSAVYLCASKFSGGETQYFGPGTRLLVL.

The V and J genes are TRBV6-1 and TRBJ1-2, with D perhaps matching TRBD1 (6 bases). V lost 4 bases and J lost 2, with 8 bases in between. The germline V gene encodes CDR1 MNHNS and CDR2 SASEGT. The CDR3 is 13 amino acids. This chain's CDR3 is CASSVGTNYGYTF. The CDR3 nucleotides are TGTGCCAGCAGTGTCGGGACAAACTATGGCTACACCTTC.

The chain's CDR3 is CASSISLAKETQYF. The CDR3 region has the DNA TGTGCCAGTAGTATCTCACTAGCGAAGGAGACCCAGTACTTC. V usage is TRBV19 and J usage is TRBJ2-5; 7 bases map to TRBD2. V lost 3 bases and J lost 5; bases outside the gene matches: 6. The CDR3 sequence is 14 residues long. CDR1 is LNHDA, CDR2 SQIVND, per germline (reference sequence).

This clonotype has at least ten counts. This CDR3 reads CASSSTGTLFTDTQYF. CDR3 in DNA: TGTGCCAGCAGCTCCACCGGGACCCTTTTCACAGATACGCAGTATTTT. The chain employs TRBV7-9 and TRBJ2-3; D may correspond to TRBD1 or TRBD2 (5 bases each). Germline V gene lookup returns CDR1 SEHNR and CDR2 FQNEAQ (reference sequence). The CDR3 is 16 amino acids. V dropped 4 bases and J dropped 2 bases, with 16 bases sitting between them.

This clonotype showed up just a few times. V and J are TRBV29-1 and TRBJ2-5, with 9 nucleotides matching TRBD2. V lost 4 bases, J lost 3 bases, and 3 bases stayed unmatched. Germline V CDR1 and CDR2: SQVTM, ANQGSEA. The CDR3 has 13 residues. For the CDR3, the DNA is TGCAGCGTTGGGCGGGGGGGCGAAGAGACCCAGTACTTC. Translation gives CSVGRGGEETQYF.

This clonotype was recorded at least ten times. This chain connects TRBV7-2 to TRBJ2-5; 10 bases align to TRBD1. This CDR3 spans 15 amino acids. V shed 7 bases, J shed 5 bases, and the junction held 10 bases outside the gene matches. In germline, CDR1 is SGHTA, CDR2 FQGNSA. The CDR3 nucleotides are TGTGCCAGCACCCGAGATAGACAGGGGGCGGAGACCCAGTACTTC. It codes for CASTRDRQGAETQYF.

The chain carries TRBV12-3 or TRBV12-4 and TRBJ1-4; the match to TRBD1 covers 9 bases. Trimming took 6 bases from V and 0 from J; bases not matched to a gene: 8. The CDR3 extends over 17 amino acids. The CDR3 is CASSRDRGATTNEKLFF. The CDR3 nucleotides are TGTGCCAGCAGCCGCGACAGGGGGGCCACAACTAATGAAAAACTGTTTTTT.

This clonotype was recorded a few times. The chain is built from TRBV10-3 and TRBJ2-7; D gene ambiguous. Germline CDR1 ENHRY, CDR2 SYGVKD. V shed 4 bases and J shed 3 bases, with 10 bases lying between them. The CDR3 extends over 13 amino acids. CDR3 amino acids: CAISVPPGYEQYF. As DNA, the CDR3 is TGTGCCATCAGTGTCCCCCCGGGCTACGAGCAGTACTTC.